The clone carrying this T cell receptor beta chain occurred many times. The antigen is unknown. The germline V gene encodes CDR1 SGHVS and CDR2 FQNEAQ. V was pared by 3 bases and J by 0 bases, with 15 bases between. The length of the CDR3 is 18 residues. It was with 32 V and 13 J primers that multiplex PCR amplified TCR beta CDR3. TCRdb reprocessed the multiplex PCR reads with MiXCR, giving one entry per CDR3 protein. The sample includes some 10,000 distinct CDR3 sequences, about 17% of them seen just once. Genomic DNA extracted from bulk tumor tissue served as template. A total of 600 ng was used per sample. Widely spaced biopsies, several per primary tumor, were obtained at surgery. Curative surgery was undertaken by patients, who had untreated, newly diagnosed non-small cell lung cancer. Sample donors consisted of newly diagnosed non-small cell lung cancer patients who were undergoing surgery with curative intent.

This specimen belongs to a study of immune heterogeneity within non-small cell lung tumors. Turning to the study itself: Histologically, a handful of tumors were squamous cell carcinomas and some 11 were non-squamous carcinomas. The remaining 1 tumor was not otherwise specified. Overall study findings and caveats: Individual patients largely had distinct high-frequency T-cell receptor beta clonotypes from one another.

This TCR was sampled from a middle-aged man with non-small cell lung cancer. Sequences were obtained from lung tumor tissue. The V gene is TRBV7-8, the J gene TRBJ2-6; tentative D call: TRBD1 (6 bases). The CDR3 DNA sequence: TGTGCCAGCAGCTTGAGGGGGTTGGACTTCTCTGGGGCCAACGTCCTGACTTTC. Encoded protein: CASSLRGLDFSGANVLTF.